This TCR beta chain was identified during a study of shared clonotypes between healthy human individuals. Study in general: Serving as donors were two women and three men, whose ages spanned 18 to 49.

Trimming took off 3 bases at V and 2 bases at J, with 12 bases between the two ends. Per the germline V gene, CDR1 is LGHNA and CDR2 is YNFKEQ. The CDR3 is 15 residues long. Measured with immunoSEQ multiplex PCR; TCRdb has only the in-frame clones, and not every one. The profile shows roughly 1,100,000 clones, approximately 68% of them singletons. The authors divided CD4+ cells into CD45RA+ naive and CD45RA-negative memory subsets. The rearrangement joins TRBV4-2 to TRBJ2-3; D could derive from TRBD1 or TRBD2 (5 bases each). The sample consisted of memory CD4+ T cells sorted from blood. Subset of the sample: CD45RA-negative fraction. The TCR comes from a man aged 18 to 35 in good health. As DNA, the CDR3 is TGTGCCAGCAGCCAGTCCGGGACCAACACAGATACGCAGTATTTT. Amino acid sequence: CASSQSGTNTDTQYF.